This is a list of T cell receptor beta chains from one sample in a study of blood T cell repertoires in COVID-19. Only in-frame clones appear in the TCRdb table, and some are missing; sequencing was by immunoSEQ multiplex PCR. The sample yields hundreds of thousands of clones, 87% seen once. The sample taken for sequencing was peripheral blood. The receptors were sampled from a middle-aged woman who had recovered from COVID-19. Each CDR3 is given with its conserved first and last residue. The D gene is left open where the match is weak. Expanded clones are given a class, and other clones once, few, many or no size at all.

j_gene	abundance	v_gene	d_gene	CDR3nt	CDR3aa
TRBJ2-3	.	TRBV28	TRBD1	TGTGCCAGCAGTTTAGGACAGGATTCTAGCACAGATACGCAGTATTTT	CASSLGQDSSTDTQYF
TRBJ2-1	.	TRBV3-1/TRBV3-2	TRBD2	TGTGCCAGCAGCCTTCTTGCGGGGGGTGAGCAGTTCTTC	CASSLLAGGEQFF
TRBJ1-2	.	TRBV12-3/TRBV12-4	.	TGTGCCAGCAGCAGGGGCCCTGGCTACACCTTC	CASSRGPGYTF
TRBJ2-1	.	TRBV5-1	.	TGCGCCAGCAGCTTTCGCGAGGCGAGCTCCTACAATGAGCAGTTCTTC	CASSFREASSYNEQFF
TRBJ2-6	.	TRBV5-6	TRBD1	TGTGCCAGCAGCTTATGGACAGGGGCCACTTCTGGGGCCAACGTCCTGACTTTC	CASSLWTGATSGANVLTF
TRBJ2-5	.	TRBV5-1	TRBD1	TGCGCCAGCAGCTTGCGGACAGGGAGCGAGACCCAGTACTTC	CASSLRTGSETQYF
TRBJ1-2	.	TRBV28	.	TGTGCCAGCAGTTTTGGGGAAGGGGGTGGCTACACCTTC	CASSFGEGGGYTF
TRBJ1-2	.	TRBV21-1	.	TGTGCCAGCAGCCCGACAGGGTTCGATGGCTACACCTTC	CASSPTGFDGYTF
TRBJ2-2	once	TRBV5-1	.	TGCGCCAGCAGAAAACTCGGGTCGCCGAACACCGGGGAGCTGTTTTTT	CASRKLGSPNTGELFF
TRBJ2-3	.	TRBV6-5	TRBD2	TGTGCCAGCAGGAGCGGGGTTGATACGCAGTATTTT	CASRSGVDTQYF
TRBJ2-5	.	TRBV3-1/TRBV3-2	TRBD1	TGTGCCAGCAGACCAACAGGGGAAGAGACCCAGTACTTC	CASRPTGEETQYF
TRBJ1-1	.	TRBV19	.	TGTGCCAGTACCCAGTCCCTGAGGGAAGCTTTCTTT	CASTQSLREAFF
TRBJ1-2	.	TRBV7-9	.	TGTGCCAGCAGCTTAGCGGCGGGTGACGGCTACACCTTC	CASSLAAGDGYTF
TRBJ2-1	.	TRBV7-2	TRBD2	TGTGCCAGCAGCTCCCGGACTAGCGCCTCCTACAATGAGCAGTTCTTC	CASSSRTSASYNEQFF
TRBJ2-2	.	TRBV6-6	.	TGTGCCAGCAGTCCCGGAAGGAGCGGGCCGAACACCGGGGAGCTGTTTTTT	CASSPGRSGPNTGELFF
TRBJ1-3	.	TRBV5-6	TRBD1	TGTGCCAGCAGCCTTACAGGGGGCCTTTCTGGAAACACCATATATTTT	CASSLTGGLSGNTIYF
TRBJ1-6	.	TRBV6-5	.	TGTGCCACCCGGGGAGCCACCTATAATTCACCCCTCCACTTT	CATRGATYNSPLHF
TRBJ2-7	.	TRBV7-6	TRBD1	TGTGCCAGCAGCCGATCCCCCTTACAGGGGGCGCGGGAGCAGTACTTC	CASSRSPLQGAREQYF
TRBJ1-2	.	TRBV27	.	TGTGCCAGCAGCCTTGGGAGGGGCCGGAACTATGGCTACACCTTC	CASSLGRGRNYGYTF
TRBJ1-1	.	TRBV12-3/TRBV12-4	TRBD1	TGTGCCAGCAGAGGACAGGGCGACACTGAAGCTTTCTTT	CASRGQGDTEAFF
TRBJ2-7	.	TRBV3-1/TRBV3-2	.	TGTGCCAGCAGCCAAGGGGCTAGCGAGGGGGAGCAGTACTTC	CASSQGASEGEQYF
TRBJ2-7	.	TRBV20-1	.	TGCAGTGCTAGTTGGGGTCGGAGGGGCTCCTACGAGCAGTACTTC	CSASWGRRGSYEQYF
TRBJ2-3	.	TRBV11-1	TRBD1	TGTGCCAGCAGCTCAGGGGGACACCCTTCCACAGATACGCAGTATTTT	CASSSGGHPSTDTQYF